A single sample is the source of the 25 T cell receptor beta chains below, sequenced in a study. TCRdb called the RT-PCR reads again in MiXCR, with one record for every CDR3 protein. In the table there are about 680,000 distinct CDR3 sequences, 12% to 15% of which are singletons. Sequenced material: memory CD4+ T cells from blood. Receptor source: a female donor in good health, serving as a healthy control.

This clonotype was observed a few times. In DNA, the CDR3 is TGTGCCACCAGTGAGGGGGGCATGAACACTGAAGCTTTCTTT. Amino acids: CATSEGGMNTEAFF. The J gene is TRBJ1-1, the V gene TRBV24-1; a weak D match, TRBD1 (6 bases). The CDR3 extends over 14 amino acids. Trimming took 4 bases from V and 0 from J, leaving 8 bases between them. CDR1 KGHDR and CDR2 SFDVKD come from the germline V gene.

The chain couples TRBV20-1 to TRBJ1-3, with unresolved D. Germline CDR1 is DFQATT and CDR2 is SNEGSKA (reference sequence). This CDR3 spans 14 amino acids. Between the trimmed V and J ends, which lost 0 bases and 3 bases, there was a span of 9 bases. CDR3 nucleotide sequence: TGCAGTGCTAGAGAGGGAGGAATTGGAAACACCATATATTTT. Protein sequence: CSAREGGIGNTIYF.

A few counts support this clonotype. The chain carries TRBV18 and TRBJ1-1; D gene uncertain. Germline V lookup: CDR1 KGHSH, CDR2 LQKENI. The CDR3 extends over 14 amino acids. Trimming shortened V by 4 bases and J by 6 bases, and 15 bases separated the two germline ends. The CDR3 reads CASSLSLADPEAFF. The CDR3 coding sequence is TGTGCCAGCTCACTTAGTTTAGCGGATCCTGAAGCTTTCTTT.

This clonotype was seen at least ten times. The chain has TRBV12-3 or TRBV12-4 and TRBJ2-1, with D uncertain. V gave up 2 bases and J gave up 0 bases, with 14 bases separating them. The CDR3 loop spans 17 amino acids. The CDR3 reads CASSLSGDSSSYNEQFF. CDR3 DNA: TGTGCCAGCAGTTTATCCGGTGACTCGAGCTCCTACAATGAGCAGTTCTTC.

The genes are TRBV12-3 or TRBV12-4 and TRBJ2-2; D gene uncertain. This CDR3 contains 12 residues. Deletions cut 5 bases from V and 7 bases from J, with 8 bases between. CDR3: CASSPLFGELFF. The CDR3 region has the DNA TGTGCCAGCAGTCCCCTCTTCGGGGAGCTGTTTTTT.

This clonotype turned up a few times. This chain links TRBV6-1 with TRBJ2-3, with 8 positions matching TRBD1. There are 16 residues in the CDR3. CDR1 is MNHNS and CDR2 is SASEGT in the germline V gene. V lost 6 bases to trimming and J lost 2 bases; unmatched junction nucleotides: 10. The CDR3 reads CASRRRDRSSTDTQYF. DNA of the CDR3: TGTGCCAGCAGACGACGGGACAGGAGTTCCACAGATACGCAGTATTTT.

In its sample, this clonotype was seen many times. The chain links TRBV20-1 to TRBJ2-5; D is unclear. Trimming took 0 bases from V and 12 from J, leaving 14 bases between them. This CDR3 is built from 12 residues. The V gene's germline CDR1 is DFQATT and CDR2 SNEGSKA (reference sequence). The DNA of the CDR3 is TGCAGTGCTAGAGATTTAGCCGGAGCCGAGTACTTC. It specifies CSARDLAGAEYF.

The V gene is TRBV12-3 or TRBV12-4, the J gene TRBJ2-5, with a possible D match to TRBD1 (5 bases). The V gene lost 3 bases and the J gene lost 5 bases, with 13 bases spanning the gap. This CDR3 has 14 amino acids. The CDR3 sequence: CASSFSQGAETQYF. CDR3 nucleotides: TGTGCCAGCAGTTTCAGTCAGGGTGCGGAGACCCAGTACTTC.

The table lists this clonotype with many counts. The chain carries TRBV29-1 and TRBJ2-7, with 8 bases lining up with TRBD2. Germline V CDR1 and CDR2: SQVTM, ANQGSEA. V was pared by 7 bases and J by 7 bases, with 9 bases of the junction left unmatched. The CDR3 runs to 12 residues. The CDR3 coding sequence is TGCAGCGCCTTAGCGGGAAGTAGGGAGCAGTACTTC. Translation: CSALAGSREQYF.

V usage is TRBV5-4 and J usage is TRBJ1-3, with 8 bases matching TRBD1. Germline-derived CDR1 and CDR2 are SGHNT and YYREEE (reference sequence). J lost 1 base, V lost 3 bases, and 9 bases had no gene match. The CDR3 has 17 amino acids. CDR3 sequence (DNA): TGTGCCAGCAGCTCAGCCCCAGGGGGCACGTCTGGAAACACCATATATTTT. Amino acids: CASSSAPGGTSGNTIYF.

The chain joins TRBV3-1 to TRBJ1-2, with 7 positions matching TRBD1. J was trimmed by 4 bases and V by 4 bases; bases with no gene match: 9. The CDR3 length is 15 residues. Germline-derived CDR1 and CDR2 are LGHDT and YNNKEL (reference sequence). The CDR3 DNA is TGTGCCAGCAGCCCGTTCCGACAGGGAGGCTATGGCTACACCTTC. This gives the protein CASSPFRQGGYGYTF.

This sequence joins TRBV5-1 and TRBJ1-5; 12 nucleotides align to TRBD1. CDR1 and CDR2 (germline): SGHRS, YFSETQ. This CDR3 region has 15 residues. J lost 6 bases, V lost 3 bases, and 4 bases had no gene match. CDR3: CASSSGTGGGQPQHF. The CDR3 DNA reads TGCGCCAGCAGCTCCGGGACAGGGGGCGGTCAGCCCCAGCATTTT.

This clonotype was picked up a small number of times. CDR3 nucleotide sequence: TGCGCCAGCAGCAGGGGCAATGAGCAGTTCTTC. It encodes CASSRGNEQFF. This chain uses TRBV4-3 with TRBJ2-1; possible D gene TRBD1, 5 bases. V was cut by 5 bases and J by 6 bases, with 5 bases left in between. The length of the CDR3 is 11 residues. The V gene's germline CDR1 is LGHNA and CDR2 YSLEER.

This clonotype was detected many times. The gene calls are TRBV9 and TRBJ2-3; TRBD1 aligns across 7 bases. The germline V gene encodes CDR1 SGDLS and CDR2 YYNGEE. There are 16 residues in the CDR3. Trimming removed 3 bases from V and 6 bases from J; junction bases left unmatched: 13. Here the CDR3 reads CASSAYRGQGIDTQYF. CDR3 nucleotide sequence: TGTGCCAGCAGCGCGTATAGGGGGCAGGGCATCGATACGCAGTATTTT.

This clonotype has more than one count but fewer than ten. V usage is TRBV5-1 and J usage is TRBJ2-5, with 13 nucleotides matching TRBD2. This CDR3 comprises 17 residues. The J segment lost 1 base and the V segment lost 0 bases, leaving 3 bases of the junction unmatched. The germline CDR1 and CDR2 sequences are SGHRS and YFSETQ. CDR3 in DNA: TGCGCCAGCAGCTTGGGACTAGCGGGAGGAACCCAAGAGACCCAGTACTTC. Translation: CASSLGLAGGTQETQYF.

The chain couples TRBV2 to TRBJ2-3; 8 positions match TRBD1. V gave up 8 bases and J gave up 5 bases; unmatched junction bases: 3. Looked up from germline, CDR1 is SNHLY and CDR2 is FYNNEI. The CDR3 extends over 12 amino acids. CDR3 coding DNA: TGTGCCAGCCAGGGGGCAGGAGATACGCAGTATTTT. This encodes CASQGAGDTQYF.

This chain uses TRBV24-1 with TRBJ2-2; D is possibly TRBD1 (5 bases). Germline CDR1 KGHDR, CDR2 SFDVKD. CDR3 length equals 14 residues. With 6 bases removed from V and 4 bases from J, the gap between germline ends came to 11 bases. CDR3 residues: CATSSSGFTGELFF. The CDR3 DNA sequence: TGTGCCACCAGTTCCTCAGGGTTCACCGGGGAGCTGTTTTTT.

This clonotype was counted between two and nine times. This chain links TRBV6-2 or TRBV6-3 with TRBJ2-7, with D hard to call. Trimming removed 5 bases from V and 3 bases from J, with 8 bases in between. Per the germline V gene, CDR1 is MNHEY and CDR2 is SVGEGT. The CDR3 is 12 residues long. The CDR3 loop reads CASSETSYEQYF. The CDR3 DNA follows: TGTGCCAGCAGTGAAACCAGCTACGAGCAGTACTTC.

The table lists this clonotype with a few counts. DNA of the CDR3: TGTGCCAGCAGCTTATTTCAGGGGGGTCAGCCCCAGCATTTT. This codes for CASSLFQGGQPQHF. V usage is TRBV5-6 and J usage is TRBJ1-5, with 7 bases fitting TRBD1. The ends lost 2 bases at V and 6 bases at J; junction bases unmatched: 5. In germline, CDR1 is SGHDT, CDR2 YYEEEE. This CDR3 region has 14 residues.

This clonotype has just a few counts. V usage is TRBV20-1 and J usage is TRBJ1-5; the D gene is possibly TRBD1 (5 bases). The V end was cut by 3 bases, the J end by 3 bases, with 15 bases between. CDR3 length equals 15 residues. CDR1 DFQATT and CDR2 SNEGSKA come from the germline V gene (reference sequence). This CDR3 is CSASGGIGDNQPQHF. The CDR3, as DNA: TGCAGTGCTAGTGGGGGGATTGGGGACAATCAGCCCCAGCATTTT.

This clonotype was seen only a few times. The rearrangement uses TRBV10-3 and TRBJ2-1; weak D call: TRBD1 (5 bases). Trimming left V 8 bases short and J 5 bases short, with 13 bases between. In germline, CDR1 is ENHRY, CDR2 SYGVKD. This CDR3 has 13 amino acids. DNA for the CDR3: TGTGCCATCCAGGGATCTGGCAACAATGAGCAGTTCTTC. Translated, it gives CAIQGSGNNEQFF.

The chain recombines TRBV3-1 with TRBJ2-2, with D possibly matching TRBD2 (6 bases). This CDR3 contains 16 residues. The V end was cut by 2 bases, the J end by 2 bases, with 12 bases between. Germline assignment: CDR1 LGHDT and CDR2 YNNKEL (reference sequence). The CDR3 here is CASSQFAGSNTGELFF. CDR3 in DNA: TGTGCCAGCAGCCAATTTGCGGGGTCAAACACCGGGGAGCTGTTTTTT.

At least ten counts were recorded for this clonotype. The rearrangement uses TRBV7-2 and TRBJ2-7, with D maybe TRBD2 (5 bases). Trimming took 1 base from V and 1 from J, leaving 11 bases between them. CDR1 is SGHTA, CDR2 FQGNSA, per germline. The CDR3 runs 15 residues. CDR3 in amino acids: CASSLGGATSYEQYF. CDR3 nucleotide sequence: TGTGCCAGCAGCTTAGGGGGAGCAACATCCTACGAGCAGTACTTC.

This clonotype has just a few counts. The gene calls are TRBV5-1 and TRBJ2-4, with 13 bases that match TRBD2. The CDR3 totals 15 residues. With V trimmed by 3 bases and J by 5 bases, 2 bases remained unmatched. CDR1 is SGHRS and CDR2 is YFSETQ in the germline V gene. The CDR3 bases are TGCGCCAGCAGCTCGGGACTAGCGGGACAAAACATTCAGTACTTC. Protein sequence: CASSSGLAGQNIQYF.

This clonotype was seen repeatedly, ten times or more. This chain uses TRBV5-1 with TRBJ1-6, with D possibly being TRBD1 (6 bases). The CDR3 extends over 14 amino acids. V lost 3 bases and J 10 bases, leaving 14 bases between the germline ends. Germline CDR1 is SGHRS and CDR2 is YFSETQ. The CDR3 loop is CASSWGGAESPLHF. The CDR3 DNA reads TGCGCCAGCAGCTGGGGGGGCGCGGAGTCACCCCTCCACTTT.